This T cell receptor (beta chain) was recorded in a study of T cells in narcolepsy. The CDR3 is made up of 14 amino acids. Unmatched junction bases numbered 7, after V lost 8 bases and J lost 0 bases. CDR1 is LNHDA and CDR2 is SQIVND in the germline V gene (reference sequence). Generated by immunoSEQ multiplex PCR, the TCRdb table keeps only in-frame clones and is missing some. The table records 30,000 to 45,000 clones, approximately 86% of them present only once. To note about this clone: Its antigen remains unidentified.

Study-level findings and limits: Same-patient CSF and blood CD4+ T cell clonotypes included HCRT-specific and TRIB2-specific autoreactive ones. Autoreactive clonotypes reportedly recurred in blood of same and different patients, not controls. In some patient and control memory CD4+ samples, autoreactive clones were absent.

The origin of this receptor is a human donor with narcolepsy. The chain uses TRBV19 and TRBJ2-7; 7 bases fit TRBD1. The sequencing sample was made of CD45RA- memory CD4+ T cells from PBMCs. The CDR3 nucleotides read TGTGCCAGTGGTCCGACAGGGAGCTCCTACGAGCAGTACTTC. Translating it yields CASGPTGSSYEQYF.